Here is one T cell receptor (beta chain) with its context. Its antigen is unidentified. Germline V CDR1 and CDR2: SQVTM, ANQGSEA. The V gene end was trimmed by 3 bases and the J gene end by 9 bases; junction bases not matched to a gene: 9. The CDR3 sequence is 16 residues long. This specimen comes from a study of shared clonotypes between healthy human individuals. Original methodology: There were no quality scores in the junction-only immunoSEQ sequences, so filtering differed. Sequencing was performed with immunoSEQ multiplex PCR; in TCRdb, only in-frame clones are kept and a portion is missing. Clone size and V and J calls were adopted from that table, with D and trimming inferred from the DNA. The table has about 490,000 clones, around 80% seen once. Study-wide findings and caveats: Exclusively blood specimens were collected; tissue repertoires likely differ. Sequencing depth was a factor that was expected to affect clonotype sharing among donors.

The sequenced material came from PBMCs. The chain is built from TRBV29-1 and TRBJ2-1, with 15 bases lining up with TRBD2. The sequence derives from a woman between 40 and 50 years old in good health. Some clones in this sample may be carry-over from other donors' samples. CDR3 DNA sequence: TGCAGCGTTGACCCGGGACTAGCGGGAGGAAGGGCTGAGCAGTTCTTC. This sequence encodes CSVDPGLAGGRAEQFF.